This T cell receptor (beta chain) was documented in a study of response to subunit inactivated influenza vaccine. Study conclusions and caveats: There was a suggestion from the authors that each seasonal influenza vaccination recruits few new T cells.

In TCRdb, the RT-PCR reads were re-called with MiXCR into one record per CDR3 protein. The table lists around 470,000 distinct CDR3 sequences, less than 7.5% of them singletons. This clonotype appeared many times. What it binds is not known. This clonotype was sampled from a man aged 50 to 75 who received an inactivated influenza vaccine. The sequenced sample was PBMCs from blood, obtained 23 to 25 months after vaccination.

The CDR3 bases are TGCGCCAGCAGCGGTGGCGGTTTGAGACAAACCTACGAGCAGTACTTC. Its protein product is CASSGGGLRQTYEQYF. The V call is TRBV5-1, the J call TRBJ2-7; D gene uncertain. Looked up from germline, CDR1 is SGHRS and CDR2 is YFSETQ. CDR3 length equals 16 residues. The V and J ends lost 4 bases and 2 bases respectively, with 19 bases between them.